The present T cell receptor (beta chain) was sequenced within a study of naive and memory T cell subsets. Comments on this clonotype: Its antigen is unidentified.

An equimolar mix of two oligonucleotides served as the beta constant-region primer for TRBC1 and TRBC2. The ligated cDNA underwent four PCR rounds using SP2 and nested alpha and beta constant-region primers. The cDNA 3' end received a ligated single-stranded oligonucleotide carrying the SP2 primer and a 12-nucleotide UMI. Each CDR3 protein is one row after TCRdb ran MiXCR on the UMI-ligation and nested PCR reads. The sample holds 98,000 or so distinct CDR3 sequences; roughly 10% are singletons and the top ten take more than 0.13%. The study's findings and limits: In CD4 and CD8 cells, diversity dropped from naive through EMRA. Possibly reflecting memory cells re-expressing CD45RA, a few larger clonotypes occurred in naive repertoires, especially CD8. Over 85% of naive TCR sequences appeared only once, unlike memory subsets.

Germline V gene sequence: CDR1 MDHEN, CDR2 SYDVKM. Trimming took 6 bases from V and 13 from J, leaving 16 bases between them. The CDR3 length is 12 residues. The chain recombines TRBV28 with TRBJ2-1; TRBD2 is a possible D gene (6 bases). The sequence derives from a human donor in good health. Sequencing used naive CD4+ T cells from blood. CDR3 sequence (DNA): TGTGCCAGCAGCCAACCGGGACTCGAACAGTTCTTC. Translated: CASSQPGLEQFF.